This TCR beta chain appears in the sequencing data of a study of human CD8 memory T cell subsets. General observations from the study: It was suggested by Chao1 estimates that stem-like memory T cells were more diverse than precursor exhausted T cells. Similarly high diversity was seen in stem-like memory and precursor exhausted T cells, but not in effector memory cells.

The CDR3 loop spans 14 amino acids. Germline CDR1 and CDR2: SNHLY and FYNNEI. Investigators built TCR beta libraries using UMI-labeled 5' RACE. TCRdb re-called the 5' RACE reads; one entry per CDR3 protein, DNA not given. The sample shows about 10,000 distinct CDR3 sequences, and roughly 8.6% sits with its ten largest clones. Total CD8+ T cells came from negative magnetic enrichment. Extraction drew RNA from duplicate vials of approximately 150,000 sorted CD8+ T cells for each subset. By frequency, this clonotype is medium-sized. Antigen: not known. Sequenced input: CD8+ T cells from PBMCs. This clonotype was obtained from a human donor in good health. The rearrangement joins TRBV2 to TRBJ2-7; the D call from TCRdb, TRBD2, cannot be confirmed without DNA. This CDR3 is CASSGLAGGYEQYF.